Sequencing of this T cell receptor (beta chain) was carried out in a study of cytomegalovirus exposure and HLA in healthy donors. PCR amplification relied on 60 Vbeta primers (plus 13 Jbeta primers). Some clones are missing from TCRdb's copy, which holds only in-frame ones; the method was immunoSEQ multiplex PCR. The table lists roughly 200,000 clones, around 76% of them singletons. The sequenced sample consisted of PBMCs. The clonotype originates from a man aged 25-40 years in good health and CMV-seronegative.

CDR3 bases: TGTGCCAGCAGCCCCTCCACAGGGGGTTCCTACTATGGCTACACCTTC. Protein: CASSPSTGGSYYGYTF. V usage is TRBV9 and J usage is TRBJ1-2; 8 bases map to TRBD1. V lost 4 bases to trimming and J lost 3 bases; unmatched junction nucleotides: 11. The length of the CDR3 is 16 residues. Germline V gene sequence: CDR1 SGDLS, CDR2 YYNGEE.